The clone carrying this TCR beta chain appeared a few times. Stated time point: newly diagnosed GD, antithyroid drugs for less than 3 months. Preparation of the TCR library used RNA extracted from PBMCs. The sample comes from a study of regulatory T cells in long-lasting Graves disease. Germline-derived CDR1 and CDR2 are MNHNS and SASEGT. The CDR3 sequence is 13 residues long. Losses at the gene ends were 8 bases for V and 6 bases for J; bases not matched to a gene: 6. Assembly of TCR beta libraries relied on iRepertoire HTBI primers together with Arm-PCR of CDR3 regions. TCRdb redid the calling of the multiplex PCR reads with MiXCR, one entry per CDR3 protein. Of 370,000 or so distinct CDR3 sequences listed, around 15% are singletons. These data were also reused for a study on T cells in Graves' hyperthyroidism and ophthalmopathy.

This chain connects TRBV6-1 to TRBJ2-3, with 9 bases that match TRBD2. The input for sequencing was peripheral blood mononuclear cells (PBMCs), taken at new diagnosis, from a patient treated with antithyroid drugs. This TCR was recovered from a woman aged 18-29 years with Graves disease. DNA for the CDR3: TGTGCCAGCCGCCGTGCGGGGGGGGATACGCAGTATTTT. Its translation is CASRRAGGDTQYF.